This T cell receptor (beta chain) stems from a study of blood T cells in healthy people across ages. Trimming removed 5 bases from V and 8 bases from J; junction bases left unmatched: 9. This CDR3 has 14 residues. With a J-beta primer mix and a sample-barcoded 5' primer, a second PCR ran 7 to 11 cycles. From the 5' RACE reads, TCRdb called clonotypes with MiXCR, one entry per CDR3 protein. The data contain roughly 700,000 distinct CDR3 sequences, around 48% of them singletons. The source is a woman aged 55 to 70 in good health. This sequence joins TRBV12-3 or TRBV12-4 and TRBJ2-1, with 7 bases aligning to TRBD2. Specimen: blood. CDR3 nucleotide sequence: TGTGCCAGCAGTACGATGCGGGAGTTCTATGAGCAGTTCTTC. Protein: CASSTMREFYEQFF.